One sample yielded the 14 T cell receptor beta chains listed below, sequenced in a study of T cells after yellow fever vaccination. MiXCR was run by TCRdb on the 5' RACE reads, yielding one entry per CDR3 protein. The repertoire holds a few hundred thousand distinct CDR3 sequences, with approximately 13% as singletons. The specimen was CD4+ T cells sorted from PBMCs, collected 15 days after the yellow fever booster vaccination. The receptors originated from a man between 18 and 35 years old who received the YFV17D yellow fever vaccine.

In this sample, this clonotype turned up a few times. The chain is built from TRBV20-1 and TRBJ2-1; 12 nucleotides align to TRBD2. From germline, CDR1 is DFQATT and CDR2 SNEGSKA (reference sequence). The CDR3 extends over 14 amino acids. After removal of 6 bases from V and 6 bases from J, the junction contained 6 bases not matched to a gene. The CDR3 spells CSAKLAGGLNEQFF. CDR3 in DNA: TGCAGTGCAAAACTAGCGGGGGGCCTCAATGAGCAGTTCTTC.

For the CDR3, the DNA is TGTGCCAGCAGTTCCCTACAGGGTGGGTTAGGCAATCAGCCCCAGCATTTT. Its translation: CASSSLQGGLGNQPQHF. The V call is TRBV6-5, the J call TRBJ1-5, with D possibly being TRBD1 (6 bases). This CDR3 spans 17 amino acids. Germline CDR1 is MNHEY and CDR2 is SVGAGI. V gave up 4 bases and J gave up 2 bases, with 18 bases separating them.

This clonotype showed up many times. This sequence joins TRBV7-2 and TRBJ1-1; 7 positions agree with TRBD1. In germline, CDR1 is SGHTA, CDR2 FQGNSA. CDR3 length: 12 amino acids. The trim removed 5 bases at V and 10 bases at J, leaving 7 bases unmatched. CDR3 coding DNA: TGTGCCAGCAGCCCGCGACAGGGAAGAGCTTTCTTT. The encoded protein is CASSPRQGRAFF. Full variable domain (outside the CDR3, taken from reference TRBV7-2 and TRBJ1-1): GAGVSQSPSNKVTEKGKDVELRCDPISGHTALYWYRQSLGQGLEFLIYFQGNSAPDKSGLPSDRFSAERTGGSVSTLTIQRTQQEDSAVYLCASSPRQGRAFFGQGTRLTVV.

The chain couples TRBV2 to TRBJ2-3; 7 bases match TRBD1. This CDR3 is built from 13 residues. CDR1 and CDR2 from the germline V gene are SNHLY and FYNNEI. The V gene end was trimmed by 9 bases and the J gene end by 2 bases; junction bases not matched to a gene: 5. DNA of the CDR3: TGTGCCAGTAGACAGGGATACACAGATACGCAGTATTTT. Translation: CASRQGYTDTQYF.

The rearrangement joins TRBV7-2 to TRBJ1-1, with a possible D match to TRBD1 (5 bases). The CDR3 length is 12 residues. Per germline, CDR1 SGHTA and CDR2 FQGNSA. V shed 5 bases and J shed 10 bases, with 14 bases lying between them. CDR3 sequence: CASSRDLGGAFF. The CDR3 region has the DNA TGTGCCAGCAGCCGGGACCTTGGGGGAGCTTTCTTT. Based on the CDR3 plus reference TRBV7-2 and TRBJ1-1, the full variable domain is GAGVSQSPSNKVTEKGKDVELRCDPISGHTALYWYRQSLGQGLEFLIYFQGNSAPDKSGLPSDRFSAERTGGSVSTLTIQRTQQEDSAVYLCASSRDLGGAFFGQGTRLTVV.

This clonotype was observed a handful of times. V and J are TRBV12-3 or TRBV12-4 and TRBJ2-7, with D possibly TRBD1 on 5 matching bases. Trimming stripped 5 bases from V and 8 bases from J, with 19 bases between. The CDR3 loop spans 14 amino acids. CDR3 nucleotides: TGTGCCAGCAGTCCCGCCCCCCAGGGCATCAAGCAGTACTTC. It codes for CASSPAPQGIKQYF.

The CDR3 here is CASSEEINRDEQYF. CDR3 in DNA: TGCGCCAGCAGCGAGGAAATCAACAGGGACGAGCAGTACTTC. The V and J genes are TRBV5-1 and TRBJ2-7; TRBD1 might be the D (6 bases). Per germline, CDR1 SGHRS and CDR2 YFSETQ. Trimming took 4 bases from V and 5 from J, leaving 16 bases between them. The CDR3 is 14 residues long.

V usage is TRBV4-1 and J usage is TRBJ2-7; D possibly matches TRBD1 or TRBD2 (5 bases each). The CDR3 extends over 15 amino acids. V lost 1 base and J 1 base, leaving 11 bases between the germline ends. In germline, CDR1 is MGHRA, CDR2 YSYEKL. CDR3 amino acids: CASSQGARGSYEQYV. CDR3 DNA sequence: TGCGCCAGCAGCCAAGGTGCGAGGGGTTCCTACGAGCAGTACGTC.

The gene calls are TRBV7-2 and TRBJ1-4; tentative D call: TRBD1 (5 bases). The CDR3 runs to 13 residues. Trimming stripped 5 bases from V and 8 bases from J, with 12 bases between. CDR1 is SGHTA, CDR2 FQGNSA, per germline. CDR3 loop: CASSRGEREKLFF. The CDR3 DNA sequence: TGTGCCAGCAGCCGGGGGGAAAGGGAAAAACTGTTTTTT.

J is TRBJ1-5 and V is TRBV10-3; D not certain. Germline values: CDR1 ENHRY, CDR2 SYGVKD. This CDR3 comprises 13 residues. V shed 4 bases and J shed 3 bases, with 7 bases lying between them. This CDR3 reads CAISARINQPQHF. The CDR3 nucleotides are TGTGCCATCAGTGCAAGGATCAATCAGCCCCAGCATTTT.

This clonotype was counted ten times or more. The gene calls are TRBV30 and TRBJ2-7, with D perhaps assigned TRBD1 or TRBD2 (5 bases each). This CDR3 has 12 amino acids. Germline assignment: CDR1 GTSNPN and CDR2 SVGIG (reference sequence). Trimming cost V 2 bases and J 2 bases, with 7 bases left between them. The DNA of the CDR3 is TGTGCCTGGAGTTCGGGACCCTACGAGCAGTACTTC. Its protein product is CAWSSGPYEQYF.

The chain couples TRBV5-1 to TRBJ2-2; tentative D call: TRBD2 (6 bases). Germline CDR1 SGHRS, CDR2 YFSETQ. The CDR3 has 16 residues. Trimming stripped 4 bases from V and 2 bases from J, with 15 bases between. The CDR3 nucleotides are TGCGCCAGCAGCATAACCGGGACTCCAAACACCGGGGAGCTGTTTTTT. Its protein is CASSITGTPNTGELFF.

This clonotype was detected a few times. V gene TRBV25-1 combines with J gene TRBJ1-6; TRBD1 aligns across 7 bases. V was pared by 6 bases and J by 7 bases, with 6 bases of the junction left unmatched. From germline, CDR1 is MGHDK and CDR2 SYGVNS. The CDR3 loop spans 14 amino acids. CDR3 residues: CASRTGSGNSPLHF. CDR3 sequence (DNA): TGTGCCAGCAGGACAGGGTCAGGCAATTCACCCCTCCACTTT.

The V call is TRBV20-1, the J call TRBJ2-1, with D possibly called TRBD1 or TRBD2 (5 bases each). The germline V and J ends were trimmed by 2 bases and 7 bases, with 15 bases remaining between them. The germline CDR1 and CDR2 sequences are DFQATT and SNEGSKA (reference sequence). The CDR3 contains 14 residues. CDR3 sequence (DNA): TGCAGTGCTAGACAGGGACCCCCTGGTAATGAGCAGTTCTTC. Translation: CSARQGPPGNEQFF.